This is a list of T cell receptor beta chains from one sample in a study of vaccination and CD4 T cells after COVID-19. The antigens for these receptors are not known. TCRdb called the PCR reads again in MiXCR, with one record for every CDR3 protein. The table shows under 10,000 distinct CDR3 sequences, with roughly 18% occurring only once. The sequencing here drew on CD4+ T cells from blood, cultured in vitro, taken after SARS-CoV-2 vaccination. The origin of the receptors is a human donor who had recovered from COVID-19. The CDR3 runs from the conserved cysteine through the conserved F or W. D genes are given only for firm matches. Size is stated for part of the rows, as once, few or many counts, or as a class when the clone is expanded.

D gene	V gene	J gene	clone size	CDR3 DNA	CDR3 protein
-	TRBV4-3	TRBJ2-7	-	TGCGCCAGCAGCCAGGGGGCTCTGGGACTTACCTACGAGCAGTACTTC	CASSQGALGLTYEQYF
TRBD1	TRBV28	TRBJ1-2	few	TGTGCCAGCAGTTTAGTGCGCAGGGGGCAAACCAGTGGCTACACCTTC	CASSLVRRGQTSGYTF
TRBD2	TRBV19	TRBJ2-1	few	TGTGCCAGTAGTGTCGGACTAGAGTACAATGAGCAGTTCTTC	CASSVGLEYNEQFF
-	TRBV18	TRBJ2-5	few	TGTGCCAGCTCATATCGACAGTCCCGGGAGACCCAGTACTTC	CASSYRQSRETQYF
-	TRBV7-2	TRBJ2-5	few	TGTGCCAGCAGCTATAAGGTGGGGGAGACGACCCAGTACTTC	CASSYKVGETTQYF
-	TRBV7-9	TRBJ2-3	few	TGTGCCAGCAGCCATACGGGCCTGGGGAGGCTAGCGGAGAGGGGGACAGATACGCAGTATTTT	CASSHTGLGRLAERGTDTQYF
-	TRBV16	TRBJ2-1	-	TGTGCCAGCAGCCCCCGAGGGTCTAATGAGCAGTTCTTC	CASSPRGSNEQFF
-	TRBV5-6	TRBJ2-5	few	TGTGCCAGCAGCAGGGACGGAACCCAAGAGACCCAGTACTTC	CASSRDGTQETQYF
-	TRBV6-1	TRBJ2-6	medium-sized	TGTGCCAGCAGTGACGTCACCTCTGGGGCCAACGTCCTGACTTTC	CASSDVTSGANVLTF
TRBD1	TRBV2	TRBJ1-6	few	TGTGCCAGCAGACAACAGGGACAGGGGGGTACGTCACCCCTCCACTTT	CASRQQGQGGTSPLHF
-	TRBV6-2/TRBV6-3	TRBJ2-4	-	TGTGCCAGCACCGAAGCCGAAGCCAAAAACATTCAGTACTTC	CASTEAEAKNIQYF
-	TRBV6-2/TRBV6-3	TRBJ2-2	-	TGTGCCAGCAGTTCGAAGGGGGCGAACACCGGGGAGCTGTTTTTT	CASSSKGANTGELFF
TRBD2	TRBV10-3	TRBJ2-1	-	TGTGCCATCAGTGAGTCCCCTGGGACTAGCGGGGGGCGCCGGTACAATGAGCAGTTCTTC	CAISESPGTSGGRRYNEQFF
-	TRBV21-1	TRBJ2-7	-	TGTGCCAGCAGCAAATTTACGCGGGAGGACCCCTACGAGCAGTACTTC	CASSKFTREDPYEQYF
-	TRBV7-2	TRBJ2-2	large	TGTGCCAGCAGCCGGGGGGGACAGGGTAGCACCGGGGAGCTGTTTTTT	CASSRGGQGSTGELFF
-	TRBV7-9	TRBJ1-3	-	TGTGCCAGCAGCTTAGACAGCGCAAGAAACACCATATATTTT	CASSLDSARNTIYF
TRBD1	TRBV28	TRBJ2-4	-	TGTGCCAGCGGGGACAAAGTGAAGGGGGCGAAAAACATTCAGTACTTC	CASGDKVKGAKNIQYF
-	TRBV20-1	TRBJ2-7	many	TGCAGTGCGGATTTTGGTACAGGGCCCCACGAGCAGTACTTC	CSADFGTGPHEQYF
TRBD2	TRBV20-1	TRBJ2-7	few	TGCAGTGCTAGAGTAGGGCTAGCGGTTACCTACGAGCAGTACTTC	CSARVGLAVTYEQYF
-	TRBV29-1	TRBJ2-7	-	TGCAGCGTTGTCACGGGGGCAGTGGGGGAGCAGTACTTC	CSVVTGAVGEQYF
TRBD2	TRBV19	TRBJ2-7	-	TGTGCCAGTAGTCCCAAAGTACCGGGACTAGCGACCTACGAGCAGTACTTC	CASSPKVPGLATYEQYF
-	TRBV7-2	TRBJ2-3	few	TGTGCCAGCAGCTTAGAGTACCTTCGCACAGATACGCAGTATTTT	CASSLEYLRTDTQYF
TRBD1	TRBV6-1	TRBJ1-1	many	TGTGCCAGCAGACAGGGGCGGAGGAACACTGAAGCTTTCTTT	CASRQGRRNTEAFF
TRBD2	TRBV4-2	TRBJ2-3	few	TGTGCCAGCAGCCAAGTCTCCGGGACTACTTCGCGGGGGGGTACGCAGTATTTT	CASSQVSGTTSRGGTQYF
-	TRBV20-1	TRBJ1-1	medium-sized	TGCAGTGCGCCCGGCCGGGCCAACACTGAAGCTTTCTTT	CSAPGRANTEAFF
-	TRBV28	TRBJ2-7	few	TGTGCCAGCAGTTTGGACCGAGCCCCTTCCCCTGACGAGCAGTACTTC	CASSLDRAPSPDEQYF
TRBD1	TRBV12-3/TRBV12-4	TRBJ1-6	-	TGTGCCAGCAGCCGTCGACAGGGGTGGAATTCACCCCTCCACTTT	CASSRRQGWNSPLHF
-	TRBV12-3/TRBV12-4	TRBJ1-1	-	TGTGCCAGCAGTTTTTCAGGGGAGGAAGCTTTCTTT	CASSFSGEEAFF
-	TRBV11-3	TRBJ2-7	few	TGTGCCAGCGGACGGAGGGGGGGTCCCTCCTACGAGCAGTACTTC	CASGRRGGPSYEQYF
TRBD2	TRBV10-3	TRBJ2-1	few	TGTGCCATCAGTGGGGTAGCGGGAGGGCCATGGAATGAGCAGTTCTTC	CAISGVAGGPWNEQFF
-	TRBV6-1	TRBJ1-1	many	TGTGCCAGCATGAACATACAGAACACTGAAGCTTTCTTT	CASMNIQNTEAFF